This T cell receptor beta chain was identified during a study of T cells in localized non-small cell lung cancer. TCRdb's copy holds only in-frame clones and misses some; the assay was immunoSEQ multiplex PCR. The table lists about 48,000 clones, approximately 80% of them singletons. V dropped 7 bases and J dropped 4 bases, with 9 bases sitting between them. Germline CDR1 is SEHNR and CDR2 is FQNEAQ (reference sequence). The CDR3 loop spans 12 amino acids. About this clone itself: Its antigen is still unknown.

The study's findings and limits: Multi-region tumor sequencing was not done, so intratumor heterogeneity could not be excluded. Clonality of T cells reached its maximum in uninvolved adjacent lung, surpassing tumor. Of the top 100 tumor clones, median roughly 55 were in adjacent lung, about 30 among its top 100.

J is TRBJ2-3 and V is TRBV7-9; D ambiguous. Sequencing used peripheral blood, obtained before any cancer treatment. This TCR was recovered from a man aged 40-75 years with stage I squamous cell lung carcinoma. CDR3 coding DNA: TGTGCCAGCACCCCCGACGCAGATACGCAGTATTTT. This gives the protein CASTPDADTQYF.